Presented here are 17 T cell receptor beta chains from one specimen sequenced in a study of Graves' ophthalmopathy and Graves' hyperthyroidism. RNA transcripts provided the template for amplifying TCR beta CDR3 regions. An opening RT-PCR round employed HTBI primers and preceded a second-round multiplex PCR. TCRdb recomputed calls from the multiplex PCR reads with MiXCR, one row per CDR3 protein. This sample carries approximately 330,000 distinct CDR3 sequences, roughly 15% of them seen once, and the ten largest clones take roughly 12%. Sequencing was done on a sample of peripheral blood. These receptors were taken from an adult man with Graves' ophthalmopathy.

This clonotype was seen many times. A much larger clone differs by one base, so this may be a read error. The chain joins TRBV6-1 to TRBJ2-5; D gene unclear. CDR1 is MNHNS and CDR2 is SASEGT in the germline V gene. The CDR3 extends over 14 amino acids. Trimming pared 9 bases from V and 5 bases from J, leaving 19 bases between. The CDR3 DNA follows: TGTGCCAGTAAAGAGTCGAGAATAACGGAGACCCAGTACTTC. Protein product: CASKESRITETQYF.

This clonotype was counted many times. V usage is TRBV27 and J usage is TRBJ2-5; D gene unclear. With 3 bases removed from V and 5 bases from J, the gap between germline ends came to 13 bases. The CDR3 totals 14 residues. The germline CDR1 and CDR2 sequences are MNHEY and SMNVEV (reference sequence). CDR3 residues: CASSLNSRVETQYF. CDR3 sequence (DNA): TGTGCCAGCAGTTTGAATAGTCGGGTGGAGACCCAGTACTTC.

This chain links TRBV28 with TRBJ1-3; D not certain. The V gene lost 6 bases and the J gene lost 3 bases, with 6 bases spanning the gap. The CDR3 spans 12 residues. The germline V gene has CDR1 MDHEN and CDR2 SYDVKM. The CDR3 DNA is TGTGCCAGCAGAATTGGTGGAAACACCATATATTTT. This codes for CASRIGGNTIYF.

There are many counts of this clonotype. CDR3 DNA sequence: TGTGCCAGCAGTTCTGGACAGGGCCCTTTCTACGAGCAGTACTTC. Protein sequence: CASSSGQGPFYEQYF. This rearrangement joins TRBV2 to TRBJ2-7, with 8 bases fitting TRBD1. V trimming: 5 bases; J trimming: 3 bases; junction bases outside the gene matches: 9. Germline CDR1 and CDR2: SNHLY and FYNNEI. This CDR3 is built from 15 residues.

This clonotype was detected many times. CDR3 residues: CASSSTGRGRTEAFF. The CDR3 nucleotides read TGCGCCAGCAGCTCTACGGGCAGGGGAAGAACTGAAGCTTTCTTT. This chain uses TRBV4-1 with TRBJ1-1; tentatively, D is TRBD1 (6 bases). V was pared by 5 bases and J by 5 bases, with 18 bases between. Germline assignment: CDR1 MGHRA and CDR2 YSYEKL. The CDR3 has 15 amino acids.

This clonotype was picked up many times. The V gene is TRBV3-1, the J gene TRBJ1-6; D is possibly TRBD1 (5 bases). This CDR3 has 14 amino acids. Germline-derived CDR1 and CDR2 are LGHDT and YNNKEL (reference sequence). The V and J ends lost 1 base and 7 bases respectively, with 8 bases between them. The CDR3 loop reads CASSQVRGNSPLHF. The DNA of the CDR3 is TGTGCCAGCAGCCAAGTAAGGGGCAATTCACCCCTCCACTTT.

This clonotype has at least ten counts. This chain links TRBV6-2 or TRBV6-3 with TRBJ2-7; a possible D gene is TRBD1 (6 bases). V lost 2 bases and J 3 bases, leaving 14 bases between the germline ends. Germline loops: CDR1 MNHEY, CDR2 SVGEGT. The CDR3 spans 15 residues. CDR3 protein: CASSYRDGQYYEQYF. CDR3 coding DNA: TGTGCCAGCAGTTACCGGGATGGACAGTACTACGAGCAGTACTTC.

Of note for this clonotype: A read error may be the cause here, since a much bigger clone is one base away. The chain combines TRBV10-3 with TRBJ2-7; TRBD1 or TRBD2 may be the D gene (5 bases each). CDR1 is ENHRY, CDR2 SYGVKD, per germline. The CDR3 contains 13 residues. V lost 11 bases to trimming and J lost 4 bases, with 18 bases between them. For the CDR3, the DNA is TGTGCCGTGAGGGGTAGGTATACTTACGAGCAGTACTTC. Translated: CAVRGRYTYEQYF.

This clonotype has a count of ten or more. In nucleotides, the CDR3 is TGTGCCTGGAGCCTACAGGGGAGCCACGAGCAGTACTTC. This codes for CAWSLQGSHEQYF. The rearrangement uses TRBV30 and TRBJ2-7, with 7 nucleotides matching TRBD1. The CDR3 spans 13 residues. CDR1 is GTSNPN, CDR2 SVGIG, per germline (reference sequence). The trim removed 3 bases at V and 5 bases at J, leaving 7 bases unmatched.

This clonotype was observed many times. This chain joins TRBV20-1 and TRBJ2-5; 7 nucleotides align to TRBD2. The CDR3 runs to 16 residues. V lost 0 bases, J lost 1 base, and 8 bases stayed unmatched. Germline assignment: CDR1 DFQATT and CDR2 SNEGSKA (reference sequence). The CDR3 loop is CSARDRFRGVQETQYF. The CDR3 DNA reads TGCAGTGCTAGAGATAGGTTTCGGGGGGTCCAAGAGACCCAGTACTTC.

This clonotype has ten or more counts. V is TRBV30 and J is TRBJ1-5, with D unclear. The germline V gene has CDR1 GTSNPN and CDR2 SVGIG (reference sequence). The CDR3 length is 14 residues. V was clipped by 0 bases and J by 4 bases, with 10 bases between them. The CDR3 DNA follows: TGTGCCTGGAGTGTAACCCTGGGAAATCAGCCCCAGCATTTT. This translates into CAWSVTLGNQPQHF.

This clonotype was detected once. The chain carries TRBV9 and TRBJ1-3; D call uncertain. The CDR3 extends over 15 amino acids. The V end lost 0 bases, the J end lost 2 bases, and 9 bases lay between the germline ends. The germline gives CDR1 SGDLS, CDR2 YYNGEE. The CDR3 sequence is CASSVVAAPGNTIYF. The CDR3, as DNA: TGTGCCAGCAGCGTAGTGGCGGCCCCTGGAAACACCATATATTTT. Based on the CDR3 plus reference TRBV9 and TRBJ1-3, the full variable domain is DSGVTQTPKHLITATGQRVTLRCSPRSGDLSVYWYQQSLDQGLQFLIQYYNGEERAKGNILERFSAQQFPDLHSELNLSSLELGDSALYFCASSVVAAPGNTIYFGEGSWLTVV.

This clonotype came up once. The chain employs TRBV6-1 and TRBJ2-2; TRBD1 might be the D (6 bases). Looked up from germline, CDR1 is MNHNS and CDR2 is SASEGT. The CDR3 is 13 amino acids. V was trimmed by 8 bases and J by 3 bases, leaving 10 bases between them. The CDR3, as DNA: TGTGCCAGCCGGCAGGGGTACACCGGGGAGCTGTTTTTT. It yields the protein CASRQGYTGELFF.

This clonotype was recorded many times. Without the conserved terminal phenylalanine or tryptophan, this CDR3 likely stems from a read error. This chain uses TRBV3-1 with TRBJ1-6; D not certain. The CDR3 has 14 amino acids. The V gene's germline CDR1 is LGHDT and CDR2 YNNKEL (reference sequence). The ends were cut back, 0 bases at V and 10 bases at J, with 10 bases in the middle. CDR3 region: CASSQDREGSPLHS. The CDR3 bases are TGTGCCAGCAGCCAAGATCGGGAAGGATCACCCCTCCACTCT.

The CDR3 loop is CASSLGGSHTEAFF. The CDR3 DNA is TGTGCCAGCAGTTTGGGGGGCAGTCACACTGAAGCTTTCTTT. The chain is built from TRBV12-3 or TRBV12-4 and TRBJ1-1; possibly TRBD1 for D (6 bases). The CDR3 has 14 residues. With 3 bases removed from V and 3 bases from J, the gap between germline ends came to 11 bases.

This clonotype was picked up many times. This chain connects TRBV5-6 to TRBJ2-5, with TRBD2 matching over 8 bases. Germline CDR1 reads SGHDT; CDR2 reads YYEEEE. This CDR3 spans 15 amino acids. The V gene end was trimmed by 5 bases and the J gene end by 1 base; junction bases not matched to a gene: 7. The CDR3 here is CASSYAGTSQETQYF. CDR3 DNA sequence: TGTGCCAGCAGTTATGCCGGGACTAGCCAAGAGACCCAGTACTTC.

This clonotype has a handful of counts. This chain joins TRBV6-2 or TRBV6-3 and TRBJ2-7; 12 bases line up with TRBD2. Unmatched junction bases numbered 9, after V lost 6 bases and J lost 6 bases. Germline CDR1 MNHEY, CDR2 SVGEGT. This CDR3 is 15 amino acids long. The CDR3 nucleotides are TGTGCCAGCAGATCTAGGACTAGCGGGATAATCGAGCAGTACTTC. This gives the protein CASRSRTSGIIEQYF.